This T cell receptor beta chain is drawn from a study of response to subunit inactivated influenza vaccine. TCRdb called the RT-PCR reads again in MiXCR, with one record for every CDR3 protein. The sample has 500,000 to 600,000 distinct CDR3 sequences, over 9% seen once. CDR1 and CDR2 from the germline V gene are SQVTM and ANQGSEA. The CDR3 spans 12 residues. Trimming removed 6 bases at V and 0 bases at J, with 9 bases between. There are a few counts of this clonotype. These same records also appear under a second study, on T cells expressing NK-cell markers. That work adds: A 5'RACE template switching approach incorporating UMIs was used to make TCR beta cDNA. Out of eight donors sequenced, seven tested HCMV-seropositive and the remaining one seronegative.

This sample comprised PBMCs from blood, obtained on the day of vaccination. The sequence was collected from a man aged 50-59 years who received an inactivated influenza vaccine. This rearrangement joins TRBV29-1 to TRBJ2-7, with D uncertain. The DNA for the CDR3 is TGCAGCGTCTTGGACCTCTCCTACGAGCAGTACTTC. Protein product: CSVLDLSYEQYF.